The 8 T cell receptor beta chains below come from one sample, sequenced in a study of cytomegalovirus exposure and HLA in healthy donors. Use of 60 Vbeta and 13 Jbeta primers characterized the PCR. Clones were read by immunoSEQ multiplex PCR, and TCRdb kept only the in-frame ones, dropping some. The sample gives roughly 120,000 clones, 50% to 70% of which show up once; 8.5% to 9.5% is in the top ten. The specimen sequenced was PBMCs. The receptors here all came from a woman between 35 and 50 years old in good health and CMV-seropositive.

The rearrangement links TRBV18 to TRBJ2-3; 7 nucleotides line up with TRBD2. The CDR3 runs to 16 residues. The V gene end was trimmed by 2 bases and the J gene end by 1 base; junction bases not matched to a gene: 6. Germline CDR1 reads KGHSH; CDR2 reads LQKENI. The CDR3 loop reads CASSPAGAGGTDTQYF. The CDR3 DNA sequence: TGTGCCAGCTCACCAGCTGGGGCGGGAGGCACAGATACGCAGTATTTT.

This clone was detected once. At one of its ends the junction is not consistent with the germline gene, which may arise from a read error. This sample also contains other DNA sequences that code for the same CDR3. V is TRBV7-9 and J is TRBJ1-5; no clear D. The CDR3 runs 12 residues. Germline CDR1 SEHNR, CDR2 FQNEAQ (reference sequence). CDR3 residues: CSSSFPNQPQHF. The CDR3 region has the DNA TGTTCCAGCAGCTTTCCGAATCAGCCCCAGCATTTT. Variable domain in full (rest from reference TRBV7-9 and TRBJ1-5): DTGVSQNPRHKITKRGQNVTFRCDPISEHNRLYWYRQTLGQGPEFLTYFQNEAQLEKSRLLSDRFSAERPKGSFSTLEIQRTEQGDSAMYLCSSSFPNQPQHFGDGTRLSIL.

The V and J genes are TRBV19 and TRBJ1-1; D possibly corresponds to TRBD1 (5 bases). V lost 6 bases to trimming and J lost 5 bases, with 13 bases between them. CDR3 length: 13 amino acids. Germline lookup yields CDR1 LNHDA and CDR2 SQIVND (reference sequence). The CDR3: CASSTRVGTEAFF. The CDR3 nucleotides read TGTGCCAGTAGCACCAGGGTGGGGACTGAAGCTTTCTTT.

The chain recombines TRBV5-1 with TRBJ2-1, with 12 positions matching TRBD2. J was trimmed by 3 bases and V by 4 bases; bases with no gene match: 8. Germline V CDR1 and CDR2: SGHRS, YFSETQ. The CDR3 totals 17 residues. CDR3 sequence (DNA): TGCGCCAGCAGCGGCGGACAGGGACTAGCGGGCTACAATGAGCAGTTCTTC. This codes for CASSGGQGLAGYNEQFF.

For the CDR3, the DNA is TGTGCCAGCAGTTTTCAACAGGGGGTCTACGAGCAGTACTTC. Its translation is CASSFQQGVYEQYF. The genes are TRBV27 and TRBJ2-5; 8 nucleotides match TRBD1. With the DNA end fitting TRBJ2-7 better, the J assignment may be wrong. CDR3 length equals 14 residues. Germline-derived CDR1 and CDR2 are MNHEY and SMNVEV (reference sequence).

Only one count was recorded for this clone. The chain recombines TRBV4-1 with TRBJ2-7; 12 nucleotides agree with TRBD2. This CDR3 has 15 residues. The V gene end was trimmed by 4 bases and the J gene end by 3 bases; junction bases not matched to a gene: 4. Germline V gene data show CDR1 as MGHRA and CDR2 as YSYEKL. The CDR3 coding sequence is TGCGCCAGCAGCCCGACTAGCGGGAGAGGCTACGAGCAGTACTTC. Amino acid sequence: CASSPTSGRGYEQYF.

The V call is TRBV4-3, the J call TRBJ1-6, with D perhaps TRBD1 (6 bases). CDR1 is LGHNA and CDR2 is YSLEER in the germline V gene. The CDR3 contains 16 residues. The V end lost 3 bases, the J end lost 4 bases, and 13 bases lay between the germline ends. In DNA, the CDR3 is TGCGCCAGCAGCCACAACAGGGACCCATATAATTCACCCCTCCACTTT. Its protein is CASSHNRDPYNSPLHF.

The table lists this clone with a count of one. This rearrangement joins TRBV19 to TRBJ2-5, with D tentatively TRBD2 (5 bases). CDR3 size: 14 residues. Trimming took 5 bases from V and 3 from J, leaving 13 bases between them. Germline V gene sequence: CDR1 LNHDA, CDR2 SQIVND (reference sequence). The CDR3 protein is CASSPTGSKETQYF. The DNA for the CDR3 is TGTGCCAGTAGTCCAACGGGGTCGAAAGAGACCCAGTACTTC.